The subject of this entry is one TCR beta chain. TCR beta CDR3 regions came from multiplex PCR with 32 forward V and 13 reverse J primers. In TCRdb, the multiplex PCR reads were re-called with MiXCR into one record per CDR3 protein. The profile shows 1,900 or so distinct CDR3 sequences, roughly 27% of them singletons. V shed 0 bases and J shed 3 bases, with 8 bases lying between them. CDR1 and CDR2 (germline): SEHNR, FQNEAQ (reference sequence). The CDR3 sequence is 14 residues long. Genomic DNA extracted from bulk tumor tissue served as template. A total of roughly 620 ng was used per sample. Several far-apart biopsies were taken per primary tumor during surgery. The study cohort was described as untreated, and its members had newly diagnosed non-small cell lung cancer. They went on to have curative surgery. This specimen comes from a study of immune heterogeneity within non-small cell lung tumors.

Material for sequencing was lung tumor tissue. The receptor comes from a woman aged 50 to 60 with non-small cell lung cancer. The V gene is TRBV7-9, the J gene TRBJ1-1, with D tentatively TRBD1 (5 bases). In DNA form, the CDR3 reads TGTGCCAGCAGCTTAGCGACAGTTTACACTGAAGCTTTCTTT. This encodes CASSLATVYTEAFF.